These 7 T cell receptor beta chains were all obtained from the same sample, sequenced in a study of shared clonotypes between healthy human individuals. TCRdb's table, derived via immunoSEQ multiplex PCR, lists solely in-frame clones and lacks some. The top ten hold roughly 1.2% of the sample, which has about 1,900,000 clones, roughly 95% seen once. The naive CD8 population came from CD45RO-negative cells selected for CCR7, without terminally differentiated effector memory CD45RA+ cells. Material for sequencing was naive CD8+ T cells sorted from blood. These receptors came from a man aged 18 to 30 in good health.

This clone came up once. The chain's CDR3 is CASRDRVLDEQYF. The CDR3 nucleotides read TGTGCCAGCAGGGACAGGGTTCTCGACGAGCAGTACTTC. The rearrangement links TRBV5-6 to TRBJ2-7; TRBD1 matches 8 bases. The CDR3 spans 13 residues. Germline V gives CDR1 SGHDT, CDR2 YYEEEE. Trimming removed 5 bases from V and 5 bases from J; junction bases left unmatched: 6.

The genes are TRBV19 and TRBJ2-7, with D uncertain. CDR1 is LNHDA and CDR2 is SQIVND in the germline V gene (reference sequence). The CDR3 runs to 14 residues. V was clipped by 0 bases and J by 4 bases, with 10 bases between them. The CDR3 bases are TGTGCCAGTAGTATAGATGTGGAAGGTTACGAGCAGTACTTC. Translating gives CASSIDVEGYEQYF.

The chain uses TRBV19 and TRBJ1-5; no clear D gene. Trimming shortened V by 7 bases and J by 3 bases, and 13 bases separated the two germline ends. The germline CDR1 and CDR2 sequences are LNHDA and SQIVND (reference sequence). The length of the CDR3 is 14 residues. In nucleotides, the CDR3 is TGTGCCAGTAATGATGAAGGACTCAATCAGCCCCAGCATTTT. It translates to CASNDEGLNQPQHF.

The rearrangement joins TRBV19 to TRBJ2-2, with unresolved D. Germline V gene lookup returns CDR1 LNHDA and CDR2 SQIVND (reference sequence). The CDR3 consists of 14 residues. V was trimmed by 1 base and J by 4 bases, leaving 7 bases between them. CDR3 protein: CASSIALLTGELFF. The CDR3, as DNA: TGTGCCAGTAGTATAGCACTACTCACCGGGGAGCTGTTTTTT.

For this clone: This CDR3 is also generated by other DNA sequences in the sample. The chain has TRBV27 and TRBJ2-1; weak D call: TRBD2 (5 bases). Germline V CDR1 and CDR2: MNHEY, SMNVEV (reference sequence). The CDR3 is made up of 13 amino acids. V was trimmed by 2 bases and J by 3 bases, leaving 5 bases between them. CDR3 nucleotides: TGTGCCAGCAGTTTAGAGGGCTACAATGAGCAGTTCTTC. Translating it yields CASSLEGYNEQFF.

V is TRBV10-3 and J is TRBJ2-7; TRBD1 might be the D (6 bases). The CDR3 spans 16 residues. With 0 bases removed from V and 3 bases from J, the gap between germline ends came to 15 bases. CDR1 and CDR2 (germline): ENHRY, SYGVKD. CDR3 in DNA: TGTGCCATCAGTGAGTCTGGGGGCCAGGGTTTCTACGAGCAGTACTTC. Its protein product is CAISESGGQGFYEQYF.

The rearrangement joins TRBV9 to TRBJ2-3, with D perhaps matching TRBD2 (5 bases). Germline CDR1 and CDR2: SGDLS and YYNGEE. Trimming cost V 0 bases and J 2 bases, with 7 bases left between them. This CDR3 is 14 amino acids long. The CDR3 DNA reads TGTGCCAGCAGCGTAGAAGCGGTCACAGATACGCAGTATTTT. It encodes CASSVEAVTDTQYF.